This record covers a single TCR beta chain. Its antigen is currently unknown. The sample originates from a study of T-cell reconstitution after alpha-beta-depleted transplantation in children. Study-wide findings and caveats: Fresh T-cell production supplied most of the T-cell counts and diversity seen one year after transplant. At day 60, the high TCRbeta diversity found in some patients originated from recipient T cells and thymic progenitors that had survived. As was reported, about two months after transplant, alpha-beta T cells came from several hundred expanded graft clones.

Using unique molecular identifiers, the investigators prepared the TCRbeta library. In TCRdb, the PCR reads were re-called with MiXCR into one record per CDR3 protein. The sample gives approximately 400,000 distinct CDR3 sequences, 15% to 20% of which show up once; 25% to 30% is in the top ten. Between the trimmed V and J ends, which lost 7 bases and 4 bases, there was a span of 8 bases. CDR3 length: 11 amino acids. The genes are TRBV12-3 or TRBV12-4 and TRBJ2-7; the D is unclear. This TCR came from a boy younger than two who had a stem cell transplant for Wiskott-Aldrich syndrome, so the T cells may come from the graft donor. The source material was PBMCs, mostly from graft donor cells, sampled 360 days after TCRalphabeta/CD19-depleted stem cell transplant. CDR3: CASMVRYEQYF. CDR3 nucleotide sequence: TGTGCCAGCATGGTAAGATACGAGCAGTACTTC.